This T cell receptor (beta chain) originates from a study of blood T cell repertoires in COVID-19. Authors' analysis steps: Amplification of reference gene primers was used by the study to estimate nucleated cell counts. Clones were read by immunoSEQ multiplex PCR, and TCRdb kept only the in-frame ones, dropping some. That table gives V, J and clone size, and the DNA gave D and trimming. Here the sample spans approximately 210,000 clones, approximately 80% being singletons. V trimming: 5 bases; J trimming: 2 bases; junction bases outside the gene matches: 5. Germline CDR1 SGHTA, CDR2 FQGNSA. The CDR3 is made up of 15 amino acids.

The sample comprised peripheral blood. V usage is TRBV7-2 and J usage is TRBJ1-3; 8 bases are shared with TRBD1. The clonotype comes from a woman of 80 years or more with COVID-19, enrolled during active disease. The CDR3 coding sequence is TGTGCCAGCAGCGGCCGGACAGGGCCTGGAAACACCATATATTTT. This gives the protein CASSGRTGPGNTIYF.